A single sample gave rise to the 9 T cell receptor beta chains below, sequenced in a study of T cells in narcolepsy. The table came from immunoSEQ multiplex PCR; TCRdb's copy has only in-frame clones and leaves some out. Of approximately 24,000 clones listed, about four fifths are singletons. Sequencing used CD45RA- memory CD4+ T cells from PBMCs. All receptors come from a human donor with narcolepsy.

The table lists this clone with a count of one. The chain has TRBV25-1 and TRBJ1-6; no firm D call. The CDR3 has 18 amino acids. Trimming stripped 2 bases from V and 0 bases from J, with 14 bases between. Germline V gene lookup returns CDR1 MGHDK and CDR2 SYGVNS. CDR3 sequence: CASSEPPPDSSYNSPLHF. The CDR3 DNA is TGTGCCAGCAGTGAACCCCCCCCCGATAGCTCCTATAATTCACCCCTCCACTTT.

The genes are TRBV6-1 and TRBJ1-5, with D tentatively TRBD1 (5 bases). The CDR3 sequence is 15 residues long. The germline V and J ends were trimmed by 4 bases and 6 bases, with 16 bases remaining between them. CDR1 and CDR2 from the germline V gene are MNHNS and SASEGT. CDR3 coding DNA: TGTGCCAGCAGTGGGACACACGGATTCTTTCAGCCCCAGCATTTT. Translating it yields CASSGTHGFFQPQHF.

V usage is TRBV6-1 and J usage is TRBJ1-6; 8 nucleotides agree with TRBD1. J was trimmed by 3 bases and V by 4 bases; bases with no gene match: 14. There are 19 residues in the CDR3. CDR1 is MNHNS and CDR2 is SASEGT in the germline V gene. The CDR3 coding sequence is TGTGCCAGCAGTGTCCTAAGCTTGACAGGGGTTAGCTATAATTCACCCCTCCACTTT. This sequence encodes CASSVLSLTGVSYNSPLHF.

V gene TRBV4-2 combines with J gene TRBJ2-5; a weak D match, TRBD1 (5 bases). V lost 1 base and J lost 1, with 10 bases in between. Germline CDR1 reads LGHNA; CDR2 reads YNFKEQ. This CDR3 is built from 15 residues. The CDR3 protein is CASSQGQGAQETQYF. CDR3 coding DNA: TGTGCCAGCAGCCAAGGGCAGGGTGCCCAAGAGACCCAGTACTTC.

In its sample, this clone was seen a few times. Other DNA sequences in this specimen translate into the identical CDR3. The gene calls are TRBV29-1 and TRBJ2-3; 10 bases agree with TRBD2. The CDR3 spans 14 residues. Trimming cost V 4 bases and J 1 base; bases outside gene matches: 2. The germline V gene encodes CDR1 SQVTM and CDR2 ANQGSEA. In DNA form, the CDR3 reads TGCAGCGTTGTCACTAGCGGGGGCACAGATACGCAGTATTTT. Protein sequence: CSVVTSGGTDTQYF.

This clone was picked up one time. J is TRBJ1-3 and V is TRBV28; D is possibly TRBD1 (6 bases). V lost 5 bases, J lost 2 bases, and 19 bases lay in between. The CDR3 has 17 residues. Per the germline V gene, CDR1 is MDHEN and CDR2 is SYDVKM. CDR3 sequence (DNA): TGTGCCAGCAGTATCCTTGGGGGCCCGGGGGCTGGAAACACCATATATTTT. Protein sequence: CASSILGGPGAGNTIYF.

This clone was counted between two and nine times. The chain's CDR3 is CASSESDRSSYEQYF. The CDR3 DNA is TGCGCCAGCAGTGAGTCGGACCGCAGCTCCTACGAGCAGTACTTC. The chain joins TRBV10-2 to TRBJ2-7; D not resolved. Trimming took 0 bases from V and 0 from J, leaving 9 bases between them. From germline, CDR1 is WSHSY and CDR2 SAAADI. This CDR3 is built from 15 residues.

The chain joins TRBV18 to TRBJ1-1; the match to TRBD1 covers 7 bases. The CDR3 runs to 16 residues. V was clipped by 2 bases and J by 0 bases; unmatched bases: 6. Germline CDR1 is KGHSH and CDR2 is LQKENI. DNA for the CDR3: TGTGCCAGCTCACCAGCAGGGGGTTTCATGAACACTGAAGCTTTCTTT. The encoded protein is CASSPAGGFMNTEAFF.

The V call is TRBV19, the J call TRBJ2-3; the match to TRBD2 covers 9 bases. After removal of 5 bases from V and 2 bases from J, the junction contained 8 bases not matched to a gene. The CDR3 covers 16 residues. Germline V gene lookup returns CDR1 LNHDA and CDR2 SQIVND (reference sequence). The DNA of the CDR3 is TGTGCCAGTAGTCCCCAGGGACTAGCCCACACAGATACGCAGTATTTT. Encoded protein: CASSPQGLAHTDTQYF.